Listed here are 8 T cell receptor beta chains from one sample, sequenced in a study of T cells in Graves' hyperthyroidism and ophthalmopathy. Researchers took RNA transcripts and amplified the TCR beta CDR3 regions from them. HTBI primers drove first-round RT-PCR of the TCR CDR3. One entry per CDR3 protein results from TCRdb running MiXCR on the multiplex PCR reads. This sample has 550,000 to 600,000 distinct CDR3 sequences, with under 60% found just once. The sequencing sample was made of peripheral blood or thyroid tissue (not recorded which). These receptors were taken from an adult woman with Graves' disease, either hyperthyroidism or ophthalmopathy (not recorded which).

This clonotype came up once. This chain links TRBV5-1 with TRBJ2-3; possibly TRBD2 for D (6 bases). V lost 7 bases and J lost 0, with 12 bases in between. CDR1 is SGHRS, CDR2 YFSETQ, per germline. This CDR3 comprises 14 residues. CDR3 sequence reads: CASGPGGSTDTQYF. The CDR3 coding sequence is TGCGCCAGCGGCCCCGGGGGAAGCACAGATACGCAGTATTTT.

The chain carries TRBV7-6 and TRBJ2-5; D is perhaps TRBD1 (5 bases). Trimming took 5 bases from V and 5 from J, leaving 12 bases between them. The CDR3 totals 13 residues. Germline values: CDR1 SGHVS, CDR2 FNYEAQ. The CDR3 loop reads CASSARTSETQYF. CDR3 DNA sequence: TGTGCCAGCAGCGCTCGGACATCGGAGACCCAGTACTTC.

This clonotype appeared many times. CDR3 nucleotide sequence: TGTGCCAGCAGCTTGGTTGGGCGGGGACCCCAGTACTTC. This sequence encodes CASSLVGRGPQYF. The genes are TRBV5-8 and TRBJ2-5; possibly TRBD2 for D (6 bases). Germline V gene sequence: CDR1 SGHTS, CDR2 YDEGEE. CDR3 size: 13 residues. V was shortened by 0 bases and J by 9 bases, with 12 bases between the two germline ends.

The chain has TRBV24-1 and TRBJ2-2; D is uncertain. Germline V lookup: CDR1 KGHDR, CDR2 SFDVKD. V lost 4 bases to trimming and J lost 6 bases, with 20 bases between them. The CDR3 is made up of 17 amino acids. CDR3 amino acids: CATSDPGGRAYSGELFF. The CDR3 DNA reads TGTGCCACCAGTGACCCCGGTGGGCGCGCGTATTCCGGGGAGCTGTTTTTT.

As DNA, the CDR3 is TGTGCCAGTAACCTACAGCACGGCAGTCAGCCCCAGCATTTT. It is translated as CASNLQHGSQPQHF. This chain links TRBV19 with TRBJ1-5; the D is unclear. From germline, CDR1 is LNHDA and CDR2 SQIVND (reference sequence). Trimming removed 7 bases from V and 6 bases from J, with 16 bases in between. The CDR3 is 14 amino acids. The full variable domain, in which reference TRBV19 and TRBJ1-5 provide the parts outside the CDR3, is DGGITQSPKYLFRKEGQNVTLSCEQNLNHDAMYWYRQDPGQGLRLIYYSQIVNDFQKGDIAEGYSVSREKKESFPLTVTSAQKNPTAFYLCASNLQHGSQPQHFGDGTRLSIL.

This clonotype came up many times. This chain connects TRBV9 to TRBJ1-3, with 8 nucleotides matching TRBD1. CDR1 is SGDLS, CDR2 YYNGEE, per germline. This CDR3 is built from 17 residues. The ends lost 3 bases at V and 0 bases at J; junction bases unmatched: 8. CDR3 amino acids: CASSGGTGVFSGNTIYF. CDR3 bases: TGTGCCAGCAGCGGAGGGACAGGCGTATTCTCTGGAAACACCATATATTTT.

The chain is built from TRBV7-9 and TRBJ2-5; either TRBD1 or TRBD2 may supply D (6 bases each). The CDR3 has 15 residues. The germline V gene has CDR1 SEHNR and CDR2 FQNEAQ (reference sequence). The V gene lost 3 bases and the J gene lost 5 bases, with 16 bases spanning the gap. Written as DNA, the CDR3 is TGTGCCAGCAGCTTGGTGGGGGGCCGGGCGGAGACCCAGTACTTC. Amino acids: CASSLVGGRAETQYF.

This CDR3 reads CAISESMSLPQHF. The DNA of the CDR3 is TGTGCCATCAGTGAGTCGATGAGTCTGCCCCAGCATTTT. The genes are TRBV10-3 and TRBJ1-5; no clear D gene. With 0 bases removed from V and 9 bases from J, the gap between germline ends came to 9 bases. CDR1 is ENHRY and CDR2 is SYGVKD in the germline V gene. The CDR3 runs to 13 residues.